The clone carrying this T cell receptor beta chain was observed many times. Antigen unknown. Expressed TCRB transcripts were sequenced because the isolated RNA had all been reverse transcribed beforehand. Profiled with immunoSEQ multiplex PCR; TCRdb holds only in-frame clones, not every one. In the table there are roughly 150,000 clones, about 8.1% of which are singletons. This CDR3 is built from 18 residues. Germline V lookup: CDR1 KGHSH, CDR2 LQKENI. Unmatched junction bases numbered 5, after V lost 3 bases and J lost 0 bases. This entry belongs to a study of beta chain features in type 1 diabetes. Overall study results and limits: For cells with high TCR expression, cDNA sequencing could yield over-representation.

This chain joins TRBV18 and TRBJ2-1; 13 bases fit TRBD2. The source material was central memory CD4+ T cells from blood. This receptor was identified in a man aged 18 to 30 in good health. The CDR3 nucleotides are TGTGCCAGCTCACCCCCAACTAGCGGGAGGGCCTCCTACAATGAGCAGTTCTTC. As protein: CASSPPTSGRASYNEQFF. The whole variable domain, filled in from reference TRBV18 and TRBJ2-1, reads NAGVMQNPRHLVRRRGQEARLRCSPMKGHSHVYWYRQLPEEGLKFMVYLQKENIIDESGMPKERFSAEFPKEGPSILRIQQVVRGDSAAYFCASSPPTSGRASYNEQFFGPGTRLTVL.